The subject of this entry is one TCR beta chain. These data originate in a study of blood T cell repertoires in COVID-19. CDR3 length: 14 residues. V was pared by 5 bases and J by 6 bases, with 16 bases between. In germline, CDR1 is SGHTA, CDR2 FQGNSA. Per the original data handling: Nucleated cell counts were estimated from reference gene primer amplification. TCRdb keeps only in-frame clones here, not all; method: immunoSEQ multiplex PCR. The V and J calls and clone size come from that table; D and trimming were worked out from the DNA. The data show more than 55,000 clones, more than 70% seen once. Sequenced input: peripheral blood. The chain carries TRBV7-2 and TRBJ1-2, with D possibly TRBD1 on 6 matching bases. The sequence came from a man in his sixties with active or convalescent COVID-19. CDR3: CASSPDRTRDGYTF. As DNA, the CDR3 is TGTGCCAGCAGCCCTGACAGGACCCGAGATGGCTACACCTTC.